The clone carrying this TCR beta chain has more than one count but fewer than ten. Its antigen remains unidentified. This entry belongs to a study of identical twins. The study's findings and limits: Abundant cord blood beta clonotypes carried fewer insertions; memory repertoires showed none.

CDR1 SGHAT and CDR2 FQNNGV come from the germline V gene. The CDR3 is made up of 16 amino acids. V lost 4 bases to trimming and J lost 4 bases, with 17 bases between them. TCRdb recomputed calls from the 5' RACE reads with MiXCR, one row per CDR3 protein. Here the sample spans hundreds of thousands of distinct CDR3 sequences, about 12% being singletons. In addition, the sample was reused for a study of yellow fever vaccine responses in identical twins.

Specimen: CD8+ T cells sorted from blood. The chain links TRBV11-2 to TRBJ2-1, with D unclear. The receptor comes from a woman younger than 30 in good health. The CDR3 sequence: CASSSLMGLGYNEQFF. The CDR3 region has the DNA TGTGCCAGCAGCTCCCTCATGGGCCTGGGGTACAATGAGCAGTTCTTC.